The 18 T cell receptor beta chains given below trace back to one sample, sequenced in a study of cytomegalovirus exposure and HLA in healthy donors listed by TCRdb under 2017. Libraries were prepared through the immunoSEQ multiplex PCR assay. For the multiplex PCR, a mixture combining 60 forward primers for TCR Vbeta segments and 13 reverse primers for TCR Jbeta segments was used. TCRdb mirrors the immuneACCESS table, restricted to in-frame sequences. Some clones are absent from its copies; in checked studies, under half trace to an unresolved V gene, and the reason for the others is unknown. A total of about 130,000 clones appear in this sample, around 73% of them only once. The ten largest clones add up to around 1.2% of the sample. Sequencing was performed on PBMCs. These receptor sequences come from a man in his fifties or sixties in good health and CMV-seronegative.

The rearrangement joins TRBV6-1 to TRBJ2-4; D gene uncertain. The CDR3 has 16 amino acids. Germline lookup yields CDR1 MNHNS and CDR2 SASEGT. Trimming left V 2 bases short and J 7 bases short, with 18 bases between. The CDR3 DNA is TGTGCCAGCAGTGAATTAGTAAAAGCTTCCGGGAACATTCAGTACTTC. Its translation is CASSELVKASGNIQYF.

The V and J genes are TRBV9 and TRBJ2-1; no definite D call. The germline V gene encodes CDR1 SGDLS and CDR2 YYNGEE. This CDR3 spans 13 amino acids. V lost 0 bases to trimming and J lost 10 bases, with 11 bases between them. DNA for the CDR3: TGTGCCAGCAGCGTAGTTCCTCAGTCGGAGCAGTTCTTC. Protein sequence: CASSVVPQSEQFF.

This clone was recorded a few times. This rearrangement joins TRBV28 to TRBJ2-7; D possibly corresponds to TRBD2 (6 bases). Germline CDR1 MDHEN, CDR2 SYDVKM. The germline V and J ends were trimmed by 6 bases and 2 bases, with 14 bases remaining between them. The CDR3 is made up of 14 amino acids. The CDR3 DNA is TGTGCCAGCAGACCTACTAGCTTCGCCTACGAGCAGTACTTC. Translation gives CASRPTSFAYEQYF. The whole variable domain, remainder taken from reference TRBV28 and TRBJ2-7, is DVKVTQSSRYLVKRTGEKVFLECVQDMDHENMFWYRQDPGLGLRLIYFSYDVKMKEKGDIPEGYSVSREKKERFSLILESASTNQTSMYLCASRPTSFAYEQYFGPGTRLTVT.

V and J are TRBV11-1 and TRBJ2-7; D call uncertain. The CDR3 is 15 amino acids. Looked up from germline, CDR1 is SGHAT and CDR2 is FQDESV (reference sequence). V shed 1 base and J shed 0 bases, with 10 bases lying between them. Written as DNA, the CDR3 is TGTGCCAGCAGCTTAGGACTGTTGAGCTCCTACGAGCAGTACTTC. It specifies CASSLGLLSSYEQYF.

The gene calls are TRBV7-2 and TRBJ2-5; D gene ambiguous. This CDR3 spans 13 amino acids. Germline assignment: CDR1 SGHTA and CDR2 FQGNSA. V was cut by 1 base and J by 2 bases, with 5 bases left in between. The CDR3 DNA reads TGTGCCAGCAGCTTAGGTCAGCAAGAGACCCAGTACTTC. Amino acid sequence: CASSLGQQETQYF.

The chain joins TRBV28 to TRBJ1-1; 7 bases are a match to TRBD1. The CDR3 is 14 residues long. CDR1 and CDR2 from the germline V gene are MDHEN and SYDVKM. With V trimmed by 5 bases and J by 4 bases, 7 bases remained unmatched. In DNA form, the CDR3 reads TGTGCCAGCAGTCAAACGACAGGGATCACTGAAGCTTTCTTT. This gives the protein CASSQTTGITEAFF.

The chain is built from TRBV19 and TRBJ1-1; 7 bases are shared with TRBD1. V lost 6 bases and J lost 1; bases outside the gene matches: 5. The CDR3 has 14 residues. Per germline, CDR1 LNHDA and CDR2 SQIVND (reference sequence). CDR3 loop: CASRDRDRNTEAFF. CDR3 nucleotides: TGTGCCAGTAGGGACCGGGACAGGAACACTGAAGCTTTCTTT.

The chain is built from TRBV11-2 and TRBJ1-2, with D maybe TRBD1 (5 bases). The germline CDR1 and CDR2 sequences are SGHAT and FQNNGV. V lost 2 bases and J lost 7, with 17 bases in between. The CDR3 loop spans 15 amino acids. This chain's CDR3 is CASSLSSGGVSGYTF. The DNA for the CDR3 is TGTGCCAGCAGCTTATCAAGCGGGGGAGTATCTGGCTACACCTTC. The variable domain in full, completed from reference TRBV11-2 and TRBJ1-2, reads EAGVAQSPRYKIIEKRQSVAFWCNPISGHATLYWYQQILGQGPKLLIQFQNNGVVDDSQLPKDRFSAERLKGVDSTLKIQPAKLEDSAVYLCASSLSSGGVSGYTFGSGTRLTVV.

The rearrangement links TRBV6-6 to TRBJ1-1, with 8 bases fitting TRBD1. The CDR3 contains 14 residues. With 7 bases clipped from V and 2 bases from J, the junction kept 6 bases outside the gene matches. Germline CDR1 is MNHNY and CDR2 is SVGAGI (reference sequence). CDR3 in amino acids: CASTKTGANTEAFF. The CDR3 DNA follows: TGTGCCAGCACTAAGACAGGGGCAAACACTGAAGCTTTCTTT.

This clone was seen a few times. The rearrangement joins TRBV2 to TRBJ2-5, with 9 bases aligning to TRBD1. This CDR3 has 15 residues. Germline CDR1 is SNHLY and CDR2 is FYNNEI. Trimming removed 7 bases from V and 5 bases from J; junction bases left unmatched: 11. In nucleotides, the CDR3 is TGTGCCAGCAAGGCTTCAACAGGGGGCGGCGAGACCCAGTACTTC. Translating gives CASKASTGGGETQYF.

The CDR3 region is CASSFSSGSSSEQYF. The CDR3 coding sequence is TGTGCCAGCAGCTTTTCGAGCGGGAGTTCAAGCGAGCAGTACTTC. The chain has TRBV11-1 and TRBJ2-7; 8 bases match TRBD2. V gave up 3 bases and J gave up 6 bases; unmatched junction bases: 10. Germline V gene lookup returns CDR1 SGHAT and CDR2 FQDESV (reference sequence). The CDR3 has 15 residues.

This clone has only one observation. The chain employs TRBV28 and TRBJ2-7, with D perhaps matching TRBD2 (5 bases). Trimming cost V 6 bases and J 4 bases, with 10 bases left between them. The CDR3 sequence is 12 residues long. Germline V gives CDR1 MDHEN, CDR2 SYDVKM. DNA for the CDR3: TGTGCCAGCAGCCCCCGGAGGTACGAGCAGTACTTC. Protein product: CASSPRRYEQYF.

The rearrangement links TRBV10-2 to TRBJ2-7; weak D call: TRBD1 (6 bases). CDR1 and CDR2 from the germline V gene are WSHSY and SAAADI. With 7 bases removed from V and 2 bases from J, the gap between germline ends came to 15 bases. The CDR3 consists of 14 residues. The CDR3 DNA reads as TGCGCCAGCATTACAGGGAGAGCCCCCTACGAGCAGTACTTC. Translated: CASITGRAPYEQYF.

V usage is TRBV10-3 and J usage is TRBJ2-1; 9 bases agree with TRBD2. Germline lookup yields CDR1 ENHRY and CDR2 SYGVKD. The CDR3 has 14 residues. The V segment lost 6 bases and the J segment 6 bases; nucleotides outside the gene matches: 6. CDR3 sequence reads: CAISGLATTNEQFF. CDR3 nucleotides: TGTGCCATCAGCGGACTAGCGACAACCAATGAGCAGTTCTTC.

The gene calls are TRBV10-3 and TRBJ2-5; D might be TRBD2 (6 bases). The CDR3 has 15 amino acids. The germline V and J ends were trimmed by 3 bases and 2 bases, with 13 bases remaining between them. Germline lookup yields CDR1 ENHRY and CDR2 SYGVKD. CDR3 protein: CAISDGRGRQETQYF. In nucleotides, the CDR3 is TGTGCCATCAGTGATGGGCGGGGAAGACAAGAGACCCAGTACTTC.

CDR3 nucleotide sequence: TGTGCCACCTCAGGGGGAACTGAAGCTTTCTTT. Its protein product is CATSGGTEAFF. This chain connects TRBV19 to TRBJ1-1, with TRBD1 identical over 7 bases. The CDR3 runs 11 residues. Germline CDR1 and CDR2: LNHDA and SQIVND (reference sequence). Losses at the gene ends were 10 bases for V and 5 bases for J; bases not matched to a gene: 4.

This clone has only one observation. The gene calls are TRBV15 and TRBJ2-6, with 9 nucleotides matching TRBD1. Germline V gene data show CDR1 as LNHNV and CDR2 as YYDKDF (reference sequence). The length of the CDR3 is 17 residues. V was clipped by 0 bases and J by 8 bases; unmatched bases: 8. As DNA, the CDR3 is TGTGCCACCAGCAGAGATAGGGGACAGGGAACGTCCAACGTCCTGACTTTC. This gives the protein CATSRDRGQGTSNVLTF.

The chain joins TRBV6-1 to TRBJ2-1, with a possible D match to TRBD2 (6 bases). Trimming removed 5 bases at V and 6 bases at J, with 14 bases between. This CDR3 region has 14 residues. Germline V gene lookup returns CDR1 MNHNS and CDR2 SASEGT. CDR3 loop: CASSSLGSFNEQFF. DNA of the CDR3: TGTGCCAGCAGTTCCCTCGGGAGTTTCAATGAGCAGTTCTTC.